What follows are 29 T cell receptor beta chains derived from one specimen sequenced in a study of blood T cell repertoires in COVID-19. The protocol was immunoSEQ multiplex PCR, while the TCRdb copy is restricted to in-frame clones and leaves out a portion. The data contain more than 95,000 clones, 74% of them singletons. The sequencing input was peripheral blood. These receptors all come from a man older than 75 with COVID-19, enrolled during active disease.

This clone has a handful of counts. Germline is not matched at one junction end, which may reflect a read error. The chain joins TRBV28 to TRBJ2-7; 8 bases line up with TRBD1. This CDR3 spans 11 amino acids. In germline, CDR1 is MDHEN, CDR2 SYDVKM. The CDR3 DNA follows: TGTGCCAGCAGTTCTCGACAGGGGCTTAACTTC. It encodes CASSSRQGLNF. The entire variable domain, with the rest obtained from reference TRBV28 and TRBJ2-7, is as follows: DVKVTQSSRYLVKRTGEKVFLECVQDMDHENMFWYRQDPGLGLRLIYFSYDVKMKEKGDIPEGYSVSREKKERFSLILESASTNQTSMYLCASSSRQGLNFGPGTRLTVT.

The chain combines TRBV11-2 with TRBJ2-7; 9 bases are shared with TRBD1. The CDR3 has 14 amino acids. Germline V CDR1 and CDR2: SGHAT, FQNNGV. V was pared by 5 bases and J by 2 bases, with 4 bases of the junction left unmatched. The CDR3 DNA reads as TGTGCCAGCAGCACAGGGACAGGGACCTACGAGCAGTACTTC. Its protein is CASSTGTGTYEQYF. The whole variable domain, remainder taken from reference TRBV11-2 and TRBJ2-7, is EAGVAQSPRYKIIEKRQSVAFWCNPISGHATLYWYQQILGQGPKLLIQFQNNGVVDDSQLPKDRFSAERLKGVDSTLKIQPAKLEDSAVYLCASSTGTGTYEQYFGPGTRLTVT.

The V and J genes are TRBV4-2 and TRBJ2-3; TRBD2 might be the D (5 bases). The germline gives CDR1 LGHNA, CDR2 YNFKEQ. The CDR3 spans 17 residues. V lost 4 bases to trimming and J lost 1 base, with 18 bases between them. The CDR3 region is CASSPQASEEGTDTQYF. CDR3 DNA: TGTGCCAGCAGCCCCCAGGCAAGCGAGGAGGGCACAGATACGCAGTATTTT.

In this sample, this clone turned up a few times. The chain combines TRBV3-1 (or the pseudogene TRBV3-2) with TRBJ2-7, with 7 nucleotides matching TRBD2. CDR1 LGHDT and CDR2 YNNKEL come from the germline V gene (reference sequence). This CDR3 is built from 14 residues. Losses at the gene ends were 7 bases for V and 5 bases for J; bases not matched to a gene: 11. The CDR3 protein is CASTPIGEGHEQYF. As DNA, the CDR3 is TGTGCCAGCACCCCGATCGGGGAGGGTCACGAGCAGTACTTC.

This chain uses TRBV6-5 with TRBJ1-1; the D gene is possibly TRBD1 (6 bases). V was clipped by 3 bases and J by 1 base, with 12 bases between them. This CDR3 has 15 residues. CDR1 MNHEY and CDR2 SVGAGI come from the germline V gene. CDR3 coding DNA: TGTGCCAGCAGTTATGGGGGGGCTGGGAACACTGAAGCTTTCTTT. Its translation is CASSYGGAGNTEAFF.

This clone was detected once. The chain's CDR3 is CASSQDGTGTFGYEEQFF. The CDR3, as DNA: TGCGCCAGCAGCCAAGATGGAACCGGGACATTTGGGTATGAGGAGCAGTTCTTC. The gene calls are TRBV4-3 and TRBJ2-1; a weak D match, TRBD1 (6 bases). V was clipped by 0 bases and J by 10 bases, with 25 bases between them. The length of the CDR3 is 18 residues. Germline values: CDR1 LGHNA, CDR2 YSLEER.

There are a few counts of this clone. This chain connects TRBV3-1 (or the pseudogene TRBV3-2) to TRBJ1-6, with 7 bases aligning to TRBD1. Germline values: CDR1 LGHDT, CDR2 YNNKEL (reference sequence). The length of the CDR3 is 13 residues. The J segment lost 10 bases and the V segment lost 7 bases, leaving 7 bases of the junction unmatched. For the CDR3, the DNA is TGTGCCAGCAAGGTAGGGGGCATATCACCCCTCCACTTT. Amino acid sequence: CASKVGGISPLHF.

The chain combines TRBV13 with TRBJ2-5; perhaps TRBD2 as D (6 bases). Trimming cost V 5 bases and J 4 bases, with 8 bases left between them. CDR1 is PRHDT, CDR2 FYEKMQ, per germline (reference sequence). The CDR3 covers 12 residues. CDR3 in DNA: TGTGCCAGCAGCGTCGGGGGAGAGACCCAGTACTTC. Protein: CASSVGGETQYF.

The V gene is TRBV28, the J gene TRBJ1-1; 7 nucleotides match TRBD1. V lost 9 bases, J lost 1 base, and 8 bases stayed unmatched. Germline-derived CDR1 and CDR2 are MDHEN and SYDVKM. The CDR3 sequence is 14 residues long. The CDR3 nucleotides read TGTGCCAGTCTAAGGGGACAGACGAACACTGAAGCTTTCTTT. This sequence encodes CASLRGQTNTEAFF.

The rearrangement joins TRBV7-3 to TRBJ2-2, with 8 bases that match TRBD2. J lost 4 bases, V lost 5 bases, and 6 bases had no gene match. Germline CDR1 and CDR2: SGHTA and FQGTGA. The CDR3 has 15 residues. CDR3 coding DNA: TGTGCCAGCAGCCCTGGGGCGGGGGGCACCGGGGAGCTGTTTTTT. Amino acids: CASSPGAGGTGELFF.

V and J are TRBV6-1 and TRBJ2-1, with D possibly TRBD2 on 6 matching bases. CDR1 and CDR2 (germline): MNHNS, SASEGT. The CDR3 has 14 amino acids. V gave up 2 bases and J gave up 4 bases, with 9 bases separating them. CDR3 residues: CASSERREYNEQFF. For the CDR3, the DNA is TGTGCCAGCAGTGAACGGAGGGAATACAATGAGCAGTTCTTC.

The sample holds one count of this clone. The V call is TRBV3-1 (or the pseudogene TRBV3-2), the J call TRBJ1-1, with a possible D match to TRBD1 (6 bases). The CDR3 loop spans 18 amino acids. Deletions cut 8 bases from V and 3 bases from J, with 28 bases between. From germline, CDR1 is LGHDT and CDR2 YNNKEL (reference sequence). CDR3 sequence reads: CASHRPRLETGLDTEAFF. DNA for the CDR3: TGTGCCAGCCATAGACCTCGACTCGAAACAGGGTTAGACACTGAAGCTTTCTTT.

The CDR3 loop reads CASSGRVRETQYF. The CDR3 nucleotides are TGTGCCAGCAGTGGGAGGGTAAGAGAGACCCAGTACTTC. The V and J genes are TRBV2 and TRBJ2-5; D possibly corresponds to TRBD2 (6 bases). V was shortened by 4 bases and J by 4 bases, with 10 bases between the two germline ends. This CDR3 contains 13 residues. Germline assignment: CDR1 SNHLY and CDR2 FYNNEI. Full variable domain (remainder filled in from reference TRBV2 and TRBJ2-5): EPEVTQTPSHQVTQMGQEVILRCVPISNHLYFYWYRQILGQKVEFLVSFYNNEISEKSEIFDDQFSVERPDGSNFTLKIRSTKLEDSAMYFCASSGRVRETQYFGPGTRLLVL.

V is TRBV5-1 and J is TRBJ2-5; a possible D gene is TRBD2 (8 bases). The CDR3 is 16 residues long. Germline lookup yields CDR1 SGHRS and CDR2 YFSETQ. V was cut by 1 base and J by 4 bases, with 17 bases left in between. CDR3 region: CASSLSLAEGAETQYF. The CDR3 coding sequence is TGCGCCAGCAGCTTGTCACTAGCGGAGGGGGCAGAGACCCAGTACTTC.

The chain employs TRBV28 and TRBJ2-7; D gene uncertain. The CDR3 extends over 14 amino acids. From germline, CDR1 is MDHEN and CDR2 SYDVKM. The V end lost 2 bases, the J end lost 0 bases, and 8 bases lay between the germline ends. CDR3 residues: CASSLGGYSYEQYF. The CDR3 coding sequence is TGTGCCAGCAGTTTAGGCGGTTACTCCTACGAGCAGTACTTC. Combining the CDR3 with reference TRBV28 and TRBJ2-7 gives the whole variable domain DVKVTQSSRYLVKRTGEKVFLECVQDMDHENMFWYRQDPGLGLRLIYFSYDVKMKEKGDIPEGYSVSREKKERFSLILESASTNQTSMYLCASSLGGYSYEQYFGPGTRLTVT.

The rearrangement links TRBV5-4 to TRBJ2-7; 10 positions agree with TRBD1. The CDR3 extends over 16 amino acids. Looked up from germline, CDR1 is SGHNT and CDR2 is YYREEE (reference sequence). Germline trimming cut 0 bases from V and 2 bases from J; bases unmatched to any gene: 5. As DNA, the CDR3 is TGTGCCAGCAGCTTGGGAGTCGGGACAGGGGCCTACGAGCAGTACTTC. It translates to CASSLGVGTGAYEQYF.

The gene calls are TRBV6-5 and TRBJ1-1; possible D gene TRBD1, 6 bases. The CDR3 length is 12 residues. Per the germline V gene, CDR1 is MNHEY and CDR2 is SVGAGI. V dropped 8 bases and J dropped 6 bases, with 13 bases sitting between them. The CDR3 sequence is CASSSRGSEAFF. CDR3 nucleotide sequence: TGTGCCAGCTCTTCCAGGGGCTCTGAAGCTTTCTTT.

The chain joins TRBV7-9 to TRBJ1-4; 9 bases fit TRBD1. J gave up 4 bases and V 4 bases, and 7 bases lay outside the gene matches. The CDR3 contains 16 residues. Germline values: CDR1 SEHNR, CDR2 FQNEAQ (reference sequence). CDR3 DNA sequence: TGTGCCAGCAGCTCCTGGGACAGGGTGGATAATGAAAAACTGTTTTTT. It is translated as CASSSWDRVDNEKLFF.

This sequence joins TRBV7-3 and TRBJ2-2; 8 nucleotides line up with TRBD1. J was trimmed by 7 bases and V by 5 bases; bases with no gene match: 6. CDR3 length equals 14 residues. Germline V gene sequence: CDR1 SGHTA, CDR2 FQGTGA. The CDR3: CASSPTGGNGELFF. The CDR3 DNA reads as TGTGCCAGCAGCCCCACAGGGGGAAACGGGGAGCTGTTTTTT.

The rearrangement uses TRBV10-1 and TRBJ2-1; 13 bases are a match to TRBD2. The CDR3 loop spans 15 amino acids. Trimming cost V 4 bases and J 5 bases; bases outside gene matches: 2. In germline, CDR1 is WNHNN, CDR2 SYGVQD (reference sequence). CDR3 coding DNA: TGCGCCAGCAGTGGAGGGACTAGCGGGAACAATGAGCAGTTCTTC. Translated: CASSGGTSGNNEQFF.

CDR3 sequence (DNA): TGTGCCAGCAGTTTTACCACGAGTAACTATGGCTACACCTTC. Protein product: CASSFTTSNYGYTF. The genes are TRBV28 and TRBJ1-2; D is undetermined. The CDR3 spans 14 residues. Looked up from germline, CDR1 is MDHEN and CDR2 is SYDVKM. With 3 bases removed from V and 1 base from J, the gap between germline ends came to 9 bases.

This clone was detected many times. The chain combines TRBV19 with TRBJ2-7; TRBD2 matches at 7 bases. The CDR3 is made up of 14 amino acids. Germline V gives CDR1 LNHDA, CDR2 SQIVND (reference sequence). V was clipped by 8 bases and J by 3 bases; unmatched bases: 10. DNA for the CDR3: TGTGCCAGTGGCGATTGGGGGGGAAACTACGAGCAGTACTTC. Translation: CASGDWGGNYEQYF.

The chain employs TRBV10-2 and TRBJ1-6; 10 bases agree with TRBD1. Germline CDR1 is WSHSY and CDR2 is SAAADI. The CDR3 extends over 15 amino acids. J lost 8 bases, V lost 4 bases, and 5 bases had no gene match. The CDR3 sequence: CASSGDRGPYSPLHF. The CDR3 nucleotides read TGCGCCAGCAGTGGGGACAGGGGTCCCTATTCACCCCTCCACTTT.

The CDR3 DNA follows: TGTGCCAGCAGCCCCGGGGTTGAGCAGTTCTTC. Translated, it gives CASSPGVEQFF. V and J are TRBV11-2 and TRBJ2-1, with D possibly being TRBD2 (5 bases). The germline V and J ends were trimmed by 5 bases and 9 bases, with 8 bases remaining between them. Germline loops: CDR1 SGHAT, CDR2 FQNNGV. The CDR3 covers 11 residues.

The V call is TRBV3-1 (or the pseudogene TRBV3-2), the J call TRBJ1-3, with D tentatively TRBD1 (6 bases). The CDR3 is made up of 15 amino acids. From germline, CDR1 is LGHDT and CDR2 YNNKEL (reference sequence). V dropped 0 bases and J dropped 4 bases, with 10 bases sitting between them. CDR3 loop: CASSQDQGTGNTIYF. The CDR3 DNA reads TGTGCCAGCAGCCAAGACCAGGGGACAGGAAACACCATATATTTT.

The rearrangement joins TRBV7-9 to TRBJ1-5, with 8 bases matching TRBD1. Germline CDR1 reads SEHNR; CDR2 reads FQNEAQ (reference sequence). CDR3 length: 14 amino acids. Unmatched junction bases numbered 4, after V lost 6 bases and J lost 3 bases. The CDR3 loop reads CASSPDRVNQPQHF. CDR3 in DNA: TGTGCCAGCAGTCCGGACAGGGTCAATCAGCCCCAGCATTTT.

The chain uses TRBV6-1 and TRBJ2-1; no reliable D call. This CDR3 spans 14 amino acids. Germline lookup yields CDR1 MNHNS and CDR2 SASEGT. Trimming shortened V by 0 bases and J by 7 bases, and 10 bases separated the two germline ends. The CDR3 sequence: CASSEAEYGNEQFF. In DNA form, the CDR3 reads TGTGCCAGCAGTGAAGCTGAGTATGGTAATGAGCAGTTCTTC.

The CDR3 sequence is CASSNHGSSGNTIYF. The DNA for the CDR3 is TGTGCCAGCAGCAACCACGGGAGCTCTGGAAACACCATATATTTT. The chain uses TRBV7-9 and TRBJ1-3; D uncertain. V gave up 5 bases and J gave up 0 bases, with 11 bases separating them. The germline CDR1 and CDR2 sequences are SEHNR and FQNEAQ (reference sequence). The CDR3 contains 15 residues.

Here the CDR3 DNA reads TGTGCCAGCAGGCTGCCCTCCTTCGGGGACTATGGCTACACCTTC. Residues: CASRLPSFGDYGYTF. This rearrangement joins TRBV28 to TRBJ1-2; D unclear. Germline CDR1 and CDR2: MDHEN and SYDVKM. The CDR3 runs to 15 residues. Trimming took 6 bases from V and 3 from J, leaving 17 bases between them.